The clone carrying this T cell receptor beta chain was seen at least ten times. Its specificity is not known. TCRdb called clones again from the PCR reads with MiXCR. The table has about 82,000 clones, roughly an eighth seen once. The data originate from a study of metastatic and nonmetastatic thyroid tumors. Overall study results and limits: In blood and tumor, TCR beta diversity was reportedly significantly higher in malignant thyroid tumors than in benign nodules.

All patients were treatment-naive before thyroid surgery. The CDR3 covers 15 residues. The V gene's germline CDR1 is SEHNR and CDR2 FQNEAQ (reference sequence). The V end lost 4 bases, the J end lost 7 bases, and 16 bases lay between the germline ends. The rearrangement joins TRBV7-9 to TRBJ1-4, with D possibly being TRBD1 (6 bases). Sequences were obtained from tumor tissue. The receptor was derived from a female donor with papillary thyroid cancer or a benign thyroid nodule (not recorded which). Some clones in this sample may be carry-over from other donors' samples. The CDR3 sequence is CASSSDRTRGEKLFF. The CDR3 bases are TGTGCCAGCAGCTCCGACAGGACACGAGGTGAAAAACTGTTTTTT.